Listed below are T cell receptor beta chains from one sample, sequenced in a study of T cell responses to AZD1222 COVID-19 vaccine. The data were produced by immunoSEQ multiplex PCR, yet TCRdb's version contains in-frame clones alone and is incomplete. The profile shows more than 100,000 clones, 85% of them singletons. Sequenced here: peripheral blood, sampled 28 days after the second dose of the MenACWY control vaccine. Receptor source: an adult who received the MenACWY meningococcal vaccine as a control. The CDR3 runs from the conserved cysteine through the conserved F or W. D genes are given only for firm matches. Part of the rows lack a size; the others show once, few, many or a class for expanded clones.

abundance,j_gene,v_gene,d_gene,CDR3nt,CDR3aa
few,TRBJ2-2,TRBV5-6,.,TGTGCCAGCAGCTTGTGGTTCGCCTGGCCGTACACCGGGGAGCTGTTTTTT,CASSLWFAWPYTGELFF
.,TRBJ2-1,TRBV24-1,.,TGTGCCACCAGTGCAGGCGCTACCCGTCAGTTCTTC,CATSAGATRQFF
.,TRBJ1-1,TRBV6-1,.,TGTGCCAGCAGTGAGCTGGGGCCCACTGAAGCTTTCTTT,CASSELGPTEAFF
.,TRBJ2-5,TRBV7-9,TRBD2,TGTGCCAGCAGCTTCTCTAGCGGCCAAGAGACCCAGTACTTC,CASSFSSGQETQYF
.,TRBJ1-1,TRBV3-1/TRBV3-2,.,TGTGCCAGCGGAAAGGGACAGAACACTGAAGCTTTCTTT,CASGKGQNTEAFF
.,TRBJ1-4,TRBV15,TRBD1,TGTGCCACCAGCAGGGAAACAGGGGGAAGATACGAAAAACTGTTTTTT,CATSRETGGRYEKLFF
.,TRBJ1-6,TRBV4-1,.,TGCGCCAGCAGCCAAGTAGGGGACACCAATTCACCCCTCCACTTT,CASSQVGDTNSPLHF
.,TRBJ2-3,TRBV5-5,.,TGTGCCAGCAGCTTAGACCGTACAGATACGCAGTATTTT,CASSLDRTDTQYF
.,TRBJ1-5,TRBV6-2/TRBV6-3,.,TGTGCCAGCAGTTACGTGTTGAGGGCAACCCCCCATCAGCCCCAGCATTTT,CASSYVLRATPHQPQHF
.,TRBJ1-1,TRBV6-5,TRBD1,TGTGCCAGCAGAAAGGGACAGGGGAACACTGAAGCTTTCTTT,CASRKGQGNTEAFF
few,TRBJ1-5,TRBV6-5,.,TGTGCCAGCCCTGAGTGGAATCAGCCCCAGCATTTT,CASPEWNQPQHF
.,TRBJ2-6,TRBV10-2,.,TGCGCCAGCAGCCGCGGGCCCCACAGCTCTGGGGCCAACGTCCTGACTTTC,CASSRGPHSSGANVLTF
.,TRBJ2-3,TRBV5-4,TRBD1,TGTGCCAGCAGCTTGGCGGCAGGGGGCTTTAGCACAGATACGCAGTATTTT,CASSLAAGGFSTDTQYF
.,TRBJ2-2,TRBV10-3,TRBD1,TGTGCCATCAGTGCTGACAGGGTAGGAACCGGGGAGCTGTTTTTT,CAISADRVGTGELFF
.,TRBJ2-2,TRBV10-2,TRBD2,TGCGCCAGCATTATCGTCCAGAGCGGGAGTGTCGGGGAGCTGTTTTTT,CASIIVQSGSVGELFF
.,TRBJ2-1,TRBV27,TRBD2,TGTGCCAGCAGTTTTTTAGGCGGGGGGAAAAGGGGTGAGCAGTTCTTC,CASSFLGGGKRGEQFF
.,TRBJ1-1,TRBV11-3,.,TGTGCCAGCAGCTTAGTGTCCTGGGACACTGAAGCTTTCTTT,CASSLVSWDTEAFF